The present T cell receptor (beta chain) was sequenced within a study of blood T cell repertoires in COVID-19. Germline V gives CDR1 MDHEN, CDR2 SYDVKM. The CDR3 has 14 residues. After removal of 7 bases from V and 3 bases from J, the junction contained 5 bases not matched to a gene. TCRdb's table, derived via immunoSEQ multiplex PCR, lists solely in-frame clones and lacks some. The sample holds a few hundred thousand clones, about nine tenths seen once. This chain uses TRBV28 with TRBJ1-5; 8 bases fit TRBD1. The receptor comes from a man aged 18 to 30 with acute COVID-19. Sequencing used PBMCs or T cells enriched from blood (not recorded which). CDR3 DNA: TGTGCCAGCACTGGACAGGGTTTCAATCAGCCCCAGCATTTT. It yields the protein CASTGQGFNQPQHF.